This TCR beta chain was sequenced in a study of vaccination and CD4 T cells after COVID-19. The V gene end was trimmed by 6 bases and the J gene end by 2 bases; junction bases not matched to a gene: 12. This CDR3 is built from 17 residues. Cultured CD4+ T cell DNA was sequenced using the Oncomine TCR Beta short-read assay. TCRdb itself ran the PCR reads through MiXCR, one entry per CDR3 protein. Here the sample spans about 15,000 distinct CDR3 sequences, around 60% being singletons. This clonotype appeared a single time. Its antigen remains unknown. Treatment meaning: roughly ten-day PBMC culture with coronavirus spike peptide pools or control peptides (ViraFEST assay).

The clonotype comes from a human donor who had recovered from COVID-19. Sequenced input: CD4+ T cells from blood, cultured in vitro. The chain carries TRBV12-3 or TRBV12-4 and TRBJ1-5; 8 bases match TRBD1. For the CDR3, the DNA is TGTGCCAGCAGGGCAGCAGGGGGCGGGCAAGGCAATCAGCCCCAGCATTTT. This codes for CASRAAGGGQGNQPQHF.